These 23 T cell receptor beta chains were sequenced from one sample in a study of T cell changes during pregnancy in multiple sclerosis. Assay used: immunoSEQ multiplex PCR; TCRdb lists only in-frame clones, some missing. The sample yields 45,000 to 50,000 clones, 92% seen once. The specimen was CD4+ T cells from peripheral blood mononuclear cells, collected in the second trimester of pregnancy. These receptors were collected from a female donor in good health, enrolled as a control in a pregnancy study.

The chain is built from TRBV5-5 and TRBJ1-5; 8 nucleotides align to TRBD1. The germline V gene encodes CDR1 SGHKS and CDR2 YYEKEE (reference sequence). Trimming removed 3 bases from V and 4 bases from J; junction bases left unmatched: 9. This CDR3 has 16 residues. The CDR3 region is CASSSLDRGWNQPQHF. The CDR3 DNA follows: TGTGCCAGCAGCTCCCTTGACAGGGGTTGGAATCAGCCCCAGCATTTT.

The rearrangement links TRBV20-1 to TRBJ1-1; D remains ambiguous. V was cut by 3 bases and J by 8 bases, with 7 bases left in between. Germline lookup yields CDR1 DFQATT and CDR2 SNEGSKA (reference sequence). This CDR3 is built from 10 residues. The CDR3 DNA sequence: TGCAGTGCTAGTGACTCCGAAGCTTTCTTT. Protein product: CSASDSEAFF.

The rearrangement joins TRBV7-3 to TRBJ2-3, with D possibly TRBD2 on 7 matching bases. Trimming took off 5 bases at V and 3 bases at J, with 15 bases between the two ends. This CDR3 has 15 amino acids. Germline V gene sequence: CDR1 SGHTA, CDR2 FQGTGA. CDR3 loop: CASSQGGGSTDTQYF. CDR3 DNA sequence: TGTGCCAGCAGCCAGGGAGGGGGGAGTACAGATACGCAGTATTTT.

The chain recombines TRBV14 with TRBJ1-6, with unresolved D. Between the trimmed V and J ends, which lost 1 base and 0 bases, there was a span of 10 bases. Germline assignment: CDR1 SGHDN and CDR2 FVKESK. The CDR3 totals 17 residues. CDR3 in amino acids: CASSQGIKSSYNSPLHF. DNA of the CDR3: TGTGCCAGCAGCCAAGGAATAAAGAGCTCCTATAATTCACCCCTCCACTTT.

The count of this clone is one. The genes are TRBV7-9 and TRBJ1-2; 12 nucleotides align to TRBD1. With 2 bases clipped from V and 8 bases from J, the junction kept 3 bases outside the gene matches. The CDR3 sequence is 14 residues long. In germline, CDR1 is SEHNR, CDR2 FQNEAQ (reference sequence). CDR3 in DNA: TGTGCCAGCAGCTTACGGGACAGGGGGCAGGGCTACACCTTC. Translated, it gives CASSLRDRGQGYTF.

This chain connects TRBV2 to TRBJ1-1, with TRBD1 as a possible D gene (6 bases). This CDR3 contains 13 residues. Germline assignment: CDR1 SNHLY and CDR2 FYNNEI. Trimming took 11 bases from V and 5 from J, leaving 18 bases between them. DNA for the CDR3: TGTGCCGGAGGACAGCAAAAGGGGACTGAAGCTTTCTTT. Translation gives CAGGQQKGTEAFF.

This sequence joins TRBV30 and TRBJ1-1; TRBD1 aligns across 7 bases. The germline CDR1 and CDR2 sequences are GTSNPN and SVGIG (reference sequence). Germline trimming cut 8 bases from V and 2 bases from J; bases unmatched to any gene: 8. The CDR3 consists of 13 residues. CDR3 sequence reads: CAGRDSLNTEAFF. CDR3 DNA: TGTGCCGGCCGGGACAGTTTAAACACTGAAGCTTTCTTT. Drawing the rest from reference TRBV30 and TRBJ1-1, the complete variable domain is SQTIHQWPATLVQPVGSPLSLECTVEGTSNPNLYWYRQAAGRGLQLLFYSVGIGQISSEVPQNLSASRPQDRQFILSSKKLLLSDSGFYLCAGRDSLNTEAFFGQGTRLTVV.

This chain uses TRBV6-1 with TRBJ2-7, with 10 bases aligning to TRBD1. The junction had 8 bases not matched to a gene; V was cut back by 5 bases and J by 4 bases. The CDR3 spans 15 residues. CDR1 MNHNS and CDR2 SASEGT come from the germline V gene. The CDR3 DNA follows: TGTGCCAGCAGTCAGACAGGGGGCCTTCGGTACGAGCAGTACTTC. This translates into CASSQTGGLRYEQYF.

The chain is built from TRBV2 and TRBJ1-2; 12 bases are shared with TRBD1. Germline V gives CDR1 SNHLY, CDR2 FYNNEI. The CDR3 consists of 14 residues. The V gene end was trimmed by 5 bases and the J gene end by 7 bases; junction bases not matched to a gene: 5. CDR3 region: CASSSGTGGFGYTF. The CDR3 DNA reads TGTGCCAGCAGTTCCGGGACAGGGGGCTTTGGCTACACCTTC.

The chain employs TRBV30 and TRBJ1-3; a weak D match, TRBD1 (5 bases). V was trimmed by 5 bases and J by 1 base, leaving 15 bases between them. This CDR3 has 15 residues. Germline V lookup: CDR1 GTSNPN, CDR2 SVGIG (reference sequence). In DNA form, the CDR3 reads TGTGCCTGGGCCCCGGGGGAGGGATCTGGAAACACCATATATTTT. This gives the protein CAWAPGEGSGNTIYF.

This sequence joins TRBV7-2 and TRBJ1-2; D remains ambiguous. With 3 bases removed from V and 5 bases from J, the gap between germline ends came to 7 bases. The CDR3 spans 12 residues. Germline values: CDR1 SGHTA, CDR2 FQGNSA. CDR3 in amino acids: CASSFSEYGYTF. The CDR3 nucleotides read TGTGCCAGCAGCTTTAGCGAGTATGGCTACACCTTC.

For the CDR3, the DNA is TGTGCCAGCAGATTTCGGGGGACGACCGGGGAGCTGTTTTTT. Translation gives CASRFRGTTGELFF. The V gene is TRBV7-3, the J gene TRBJ2-2; D possibly corresponds to TRBD2 (6 bases). CDR3 length: 14 amino acids. Trimming pared 6 bases from V and 5 bases from J, leaving 13 bases between. CDR1 and CDR2 (germline): SGHTA, FQGTGA.

Note on this clone: One end of the junction varies from germline; a read error may be responsible. J is TRBJ2-7 and V is TRBV11-3; D perhaps matches TRBD2 (6 bases). The CDR3 is 14 residues long. Germline values: CDR1 SGHNT, CDR2 YENEEA. In DNA form, the CDR3 reads TGTGCCAGCACCTTAGGAGGGTCCTCCTACGAGCAGTACTTC. Translating it yields CASTLGGSSYEQYF. The full variable domain, with the rest looked up from reference TRBV11-3 and TRBJ2-7, is EAGVVQSPRYKIIEKKQPVAFWCNPISGHNTLYWYLQNLGQGPELLIRYENEEAVDDSQLPKDRFSAERLKGVDSTLKIQPAELGDSAVYLCASTLGGSSYEQYFGPGTRLTVT.

The chain couples TRBV2 to TRBJ1-1, with 9 bases that match TRBD1. V was pared by 6 bases and J by 5 bases, with 7 bases of the junction left unmatched. The CDR3 contains 14 residues. Per germline, CDR1 SNHLY and CDR2 FYNNEI. CDR3: CASRRGQGGTEAFF. CDR3 DNA: TGTGCCAGCAGGAGGGGACAGGGCGGTACTGAAGCTTTCTTT.

This sequence joins TRBV5-1 and TRBJ2-1; possibly TRBD2 for D (5 bases). CDR3 length: 16 residues. From germline, CDR1 is SGHRS and CDR2 YFSETQ. Trimming stripped 3 bases from V and 0 bases from J, with 13 bases between. The CDR3 coding sequence is TGCGCCAGCAGCTCAGGAGGTGGGCGCTCCTACAATGAGCAGTTCTTC. Protein sequence: CASSSGGGRSYNEQFF.

V gene TRBV15 combines with J gene TRBJ1-2; D is ambiguous. This CDR3 has 12 residues. The ends were cut back, 1 base at V and 8 bases at J, with 8 bases in the middle. Germline CDR1 is LNHNV and CDR2 is YYDKDF (reference sequence). The CDR3 sequence is CATSRATAGYTF. The CDR3 DNA is TGTGCCACCAGCAGAGCTACCGCCGGCTACACCTTC.

The rearrangement uses TRBV19 and TRBJ2-3, with 10 bases that match TRBD1. The trim removed 3 bases at V and 2 bases at J, leaving 5 bases unmatched. The CDR3 consists of 16 residues. The germline V gene encodes CDR1 LNHDA and CDR2 SQIVND (reference sequence). The chain's CDR3 is CASSITGTGDTDTQYF. The CDR3 bases are TGTGCCAGTAGTATCACCGGGACAGGGGACACAGATACGCAGTATTTT.

V is TRBV7-6 and J is TRBJ2-7, with 9 bases fitting TRBD1. Germline values: CDR1 SGHVS, CDR2 FNYEAQ. This CDR3 is 15 amino acids long. V gave up 5 bases and J gave up 2 bases; unmatched junction bases: 7. CDR3 nucleotides: TGTGCCAGCAGCCCCGGACAGGGGCTCGCCTACGAGCAGTACTTC. Residues: CASSPGQGLAYEQYF. Supplemented by reference TRBV7-6 and TRBJ2-7, the full variable domain reads GAGVSQSPRYKVTKRGQDVALRCDPISGHVSLYWYRQALGQGPEFLTYFNYEAQQDKSGLPNDRFSAERPEGSISTLTIQRTEQRDSAMYRCASSPGQGLAYEQYFGPGTRLTVT.

This clone has just one count. The chain recombines TRBV27 with TRBJ2-7; TRBD1 agrees at 11 bases. CDR3 length equals 15 residues. CDR1 and CDR2 (germline): MNHEY, SMNVEV (reference sequence). Unmatched junction bases numbered 7, after V lost 6 bases and J lost 3 bases. In DNA form, the CDR3 reads TGTGCCAGCAGCCGTCCGGGACAGGGGGTCTACGAGCAGTACTTC. Translating gives CASSRPGQGVYEQYF.

J is TRBJ1-1 and V is TRBV7-2; 9 bases match TRBD1. With V trimmed by 1 base and J by 4 bases, 7 bases remained unmatched. Looked up from germline, CDR1 is SGHTA and CDR2 is FQGNSA. CDR3 length equals 16 residues. CDR3 bases: TGTGCCAGCAGCTTAGGAGGGCCGACAGGGGGCACTGAAGCTTTCTTT. Translating gives CASSLGGPTGGTEAFF. Based on the CDR3 plus reference TRBV7-2 and TRBJ1-1, the full variable domain is GAGVSQSPSNKVTEKGKDVELRCDPISGHTALYWYRQSLGQGLEFLIYFQGNSAPDKSGLPSDRFSAERTGGSVSTLTIQRTQQEDSAVYLCASSLGGPTGGTEAFFGQGTRLTVV.

This chain uses TRBV10-2 with TRBJ2-7, with D possibly TRBD1 on 6 matching bases. Per the germline V gene, CDR1 is WSHSY and CDR2 is SAAADI. Trimming cost V 8 bases and J 5 bases, with 19 bases left between them. CDR3 length equals 14 residues. In DNA form, the CDR3 reads TGCGCCAGCGGGGTAGGCAGGACAGTCGACGAGCAGTACTTC. Protein product: CASGVGRTVDEQYF.

The V call is TRBV15, the J call TRBJ1-2, with 7 bases matching TRBD1. In germline, CDR1 is LNHNV, CDR2 YYDKDF (reference sequence). Germline trimming cut 1 base from V and 4 bases from J; bases unmatched to any gene: 0. CDR3 length: 13 residues. The CDR3 loop is CATSRGTGYGYTF. The CDR3 DNA reads as TGTGCCACCAGCAGAGGGACAGGCTATGGCTACACCTTC.

CDR3 coding DNA: TGTGCCAGCAGTGAAGCGGGGACAGGATTTTTGAACACTGAAGCTTTCTTT. Translation gives CASSEAGTGFLNTEAFF. V gene TRBV6-1 combines with J gene TRBJ1-1, with 8 bases that match TRBD1. Germline loops: CDR1 MNHNS, CDR2 SASEGT. There are 17 residues in the CDR3. V lost 0 bases, J lost 0 bases, and 6 bases stayed unmatched.